This T cell receptor (beta chain) emerged from a study of shared clonotypes between healthy human individuals. Looking at the study overall: The donor group consisted of a couple of women and a few men, aged 18 to 49. Findings and caveats of the study: Clonotype sharing levels among donors were expected to vary with sequencing depth. Limitation of the genetic and exposure-history diversity represented came from the few donors.

Several immunoSEQ plates held equal portions of the genomic DNA taken from each subset. TCRdb's table, derived via immunoSEQ multiplex PCR, lists solely in-frame clones and lacks some. Of approximately 480,000 clones listed, about 79% are singletons. The CDR3 extends over 16 amino acids. V lost 10 bases and J 0 bases, leaving 18 bases between the germline ends. Per the germline V gene, CDR1 is ENHRY and CDR2 is SYGVKD. A word on this clone: Its target is unknown.

Input material: PBMCs. This TCR was recovered from a middle-aged woman in good health. Some clones in this sample may be carry-over from other donors' samples. V is TRBV10-3 and J is TRBJ1-4, with D possibly TRBD1 on 6 matching bases. Here the CDR3 reads CASASGTLATNEKLFF. The CDR3 bases are TGTGCCAGCGCTTCCGGGACACTTGCAACTAATGAAAAACTGTTTTTT.